These 2 T cell receptor beta chains originate from one sample sequenced in a study of cytomegalovirus exposure and HLA in healthy donors. With 60 Vbeta and 13 Jbeta primers, the PCR was carried out. Sequenced by immunoSEQ multiplex PCR; TCRdb stores in-frame clones only, minus some. The data contain under 200,000 clones, roughly four fifths of them singletons. Input material: PBMCs. The origin of the receptors is a woman aged 45-65 years in good health and CMV-seronegative.

The V and J genes are TRBV5-1 and TRBJ2-6, with a tentative D call TRBD2 (5 bases). The CDR3 runs 17 residues. V lost 1 base and J 1 base, leaving 12 bases between the germline ends. Germline V CDR1 and CDR2: SGHRS, YFSETQ. CDR3 protein: CASSLSALASGANVLTF. CDR3 nucleotides: TGCGCCAGCAGCTTGTCGGCCCTAGCTTCTGGGGCCAACGTCCTGACTTTC.

The CDR3 region is CASSKQGSTDTQYF. The CDR3 DNA follows: TGTGCCAGTAGTAAACAGGGTAGCACAGATACGCAGTATTTT. The chain links TRBV19 to TRBJ2-3; TRBD1 might be the D (6 bases). Between the trimmed V and J ends, which lost 4 bases and 0 bases, there was a span of 8 bases. The CDR3 extends over 14 amino acids. The germline gives CDR1 LNHDA, CDR2 SQIVND (reference sequence).